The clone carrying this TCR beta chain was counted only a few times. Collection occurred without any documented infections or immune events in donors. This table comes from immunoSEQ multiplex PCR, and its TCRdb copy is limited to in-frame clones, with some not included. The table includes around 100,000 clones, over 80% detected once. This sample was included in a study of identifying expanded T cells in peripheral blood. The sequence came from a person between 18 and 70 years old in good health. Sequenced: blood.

The CDR3 DNA follows: TGCGCCAGCAGCGAAGGACAGGGCAGCTATGGCTACACCTTC. Its protein product is CASSEGQGSYGYTF. This chain connects TRBV5-1 to TRBJ1-2; TRBD1 matches at 8 bases. Germline CDR1 and CDR2: SGHRS and YFSETQ. The CDR3 runs 14 residues. The ends lost 4 bases at V and 4 bases at J; junction bases unmatched: 6.